Sequencing of this T cell receptor beta chain was carried out in a study of prognosis after radiotherapy for stage I lung cancer. Across the whole study: SBRT radiotherapy comprised 3 to 5 fractions at a biologically effective dose of at least 100 Gy. Receipt of concurrent therapy with stereotactic body radiotherapy occurred in no patient. General observations from the study: Where distant metastases developed, patients had lower Shannon entropy after stereotactic body radiation therapy. After stereotactic body radiation therapy, unique TCR clone counts dropped from a median of around 9,500 to 6,500.

CDR3 of TCR beta was amplified from genomic DNA via a two-round multiplex PCR. TRBV and TRBJ genes each had their own specific primers in first-round PCR. TCRdb reanalysed the multiplex PCR reads using MiXCR and keeps one entry per CDR3 protein. The sample lists 20,000 to 25,000 distinct CDR3 sequences, 35% to 45% occurring once. Germline assignment: CDR1 SEHNR and CDR2 FQNEAQ (reference sequence). Trimming took 7 bases from V and 8 from J, leaving 17 bases between them. This CDR3 has 13 amino acids. With regard to this clonotype: Its antigen is still unknown.

This receptor was obtained from a donor aged 50 or older with non-small cell lung cancer. The specimen was PBMCs, collected before or after stereotactic body radiation therapy (not recorded which). This sequence joins TRBV7-9 and TRBJ2-5; D unresolved. CDR3: CASTPPGRDTQYF. DNA of the CDR3: TGTGCCAGCACCCCACCAGGCCGAGATACCCAGTACTTC.